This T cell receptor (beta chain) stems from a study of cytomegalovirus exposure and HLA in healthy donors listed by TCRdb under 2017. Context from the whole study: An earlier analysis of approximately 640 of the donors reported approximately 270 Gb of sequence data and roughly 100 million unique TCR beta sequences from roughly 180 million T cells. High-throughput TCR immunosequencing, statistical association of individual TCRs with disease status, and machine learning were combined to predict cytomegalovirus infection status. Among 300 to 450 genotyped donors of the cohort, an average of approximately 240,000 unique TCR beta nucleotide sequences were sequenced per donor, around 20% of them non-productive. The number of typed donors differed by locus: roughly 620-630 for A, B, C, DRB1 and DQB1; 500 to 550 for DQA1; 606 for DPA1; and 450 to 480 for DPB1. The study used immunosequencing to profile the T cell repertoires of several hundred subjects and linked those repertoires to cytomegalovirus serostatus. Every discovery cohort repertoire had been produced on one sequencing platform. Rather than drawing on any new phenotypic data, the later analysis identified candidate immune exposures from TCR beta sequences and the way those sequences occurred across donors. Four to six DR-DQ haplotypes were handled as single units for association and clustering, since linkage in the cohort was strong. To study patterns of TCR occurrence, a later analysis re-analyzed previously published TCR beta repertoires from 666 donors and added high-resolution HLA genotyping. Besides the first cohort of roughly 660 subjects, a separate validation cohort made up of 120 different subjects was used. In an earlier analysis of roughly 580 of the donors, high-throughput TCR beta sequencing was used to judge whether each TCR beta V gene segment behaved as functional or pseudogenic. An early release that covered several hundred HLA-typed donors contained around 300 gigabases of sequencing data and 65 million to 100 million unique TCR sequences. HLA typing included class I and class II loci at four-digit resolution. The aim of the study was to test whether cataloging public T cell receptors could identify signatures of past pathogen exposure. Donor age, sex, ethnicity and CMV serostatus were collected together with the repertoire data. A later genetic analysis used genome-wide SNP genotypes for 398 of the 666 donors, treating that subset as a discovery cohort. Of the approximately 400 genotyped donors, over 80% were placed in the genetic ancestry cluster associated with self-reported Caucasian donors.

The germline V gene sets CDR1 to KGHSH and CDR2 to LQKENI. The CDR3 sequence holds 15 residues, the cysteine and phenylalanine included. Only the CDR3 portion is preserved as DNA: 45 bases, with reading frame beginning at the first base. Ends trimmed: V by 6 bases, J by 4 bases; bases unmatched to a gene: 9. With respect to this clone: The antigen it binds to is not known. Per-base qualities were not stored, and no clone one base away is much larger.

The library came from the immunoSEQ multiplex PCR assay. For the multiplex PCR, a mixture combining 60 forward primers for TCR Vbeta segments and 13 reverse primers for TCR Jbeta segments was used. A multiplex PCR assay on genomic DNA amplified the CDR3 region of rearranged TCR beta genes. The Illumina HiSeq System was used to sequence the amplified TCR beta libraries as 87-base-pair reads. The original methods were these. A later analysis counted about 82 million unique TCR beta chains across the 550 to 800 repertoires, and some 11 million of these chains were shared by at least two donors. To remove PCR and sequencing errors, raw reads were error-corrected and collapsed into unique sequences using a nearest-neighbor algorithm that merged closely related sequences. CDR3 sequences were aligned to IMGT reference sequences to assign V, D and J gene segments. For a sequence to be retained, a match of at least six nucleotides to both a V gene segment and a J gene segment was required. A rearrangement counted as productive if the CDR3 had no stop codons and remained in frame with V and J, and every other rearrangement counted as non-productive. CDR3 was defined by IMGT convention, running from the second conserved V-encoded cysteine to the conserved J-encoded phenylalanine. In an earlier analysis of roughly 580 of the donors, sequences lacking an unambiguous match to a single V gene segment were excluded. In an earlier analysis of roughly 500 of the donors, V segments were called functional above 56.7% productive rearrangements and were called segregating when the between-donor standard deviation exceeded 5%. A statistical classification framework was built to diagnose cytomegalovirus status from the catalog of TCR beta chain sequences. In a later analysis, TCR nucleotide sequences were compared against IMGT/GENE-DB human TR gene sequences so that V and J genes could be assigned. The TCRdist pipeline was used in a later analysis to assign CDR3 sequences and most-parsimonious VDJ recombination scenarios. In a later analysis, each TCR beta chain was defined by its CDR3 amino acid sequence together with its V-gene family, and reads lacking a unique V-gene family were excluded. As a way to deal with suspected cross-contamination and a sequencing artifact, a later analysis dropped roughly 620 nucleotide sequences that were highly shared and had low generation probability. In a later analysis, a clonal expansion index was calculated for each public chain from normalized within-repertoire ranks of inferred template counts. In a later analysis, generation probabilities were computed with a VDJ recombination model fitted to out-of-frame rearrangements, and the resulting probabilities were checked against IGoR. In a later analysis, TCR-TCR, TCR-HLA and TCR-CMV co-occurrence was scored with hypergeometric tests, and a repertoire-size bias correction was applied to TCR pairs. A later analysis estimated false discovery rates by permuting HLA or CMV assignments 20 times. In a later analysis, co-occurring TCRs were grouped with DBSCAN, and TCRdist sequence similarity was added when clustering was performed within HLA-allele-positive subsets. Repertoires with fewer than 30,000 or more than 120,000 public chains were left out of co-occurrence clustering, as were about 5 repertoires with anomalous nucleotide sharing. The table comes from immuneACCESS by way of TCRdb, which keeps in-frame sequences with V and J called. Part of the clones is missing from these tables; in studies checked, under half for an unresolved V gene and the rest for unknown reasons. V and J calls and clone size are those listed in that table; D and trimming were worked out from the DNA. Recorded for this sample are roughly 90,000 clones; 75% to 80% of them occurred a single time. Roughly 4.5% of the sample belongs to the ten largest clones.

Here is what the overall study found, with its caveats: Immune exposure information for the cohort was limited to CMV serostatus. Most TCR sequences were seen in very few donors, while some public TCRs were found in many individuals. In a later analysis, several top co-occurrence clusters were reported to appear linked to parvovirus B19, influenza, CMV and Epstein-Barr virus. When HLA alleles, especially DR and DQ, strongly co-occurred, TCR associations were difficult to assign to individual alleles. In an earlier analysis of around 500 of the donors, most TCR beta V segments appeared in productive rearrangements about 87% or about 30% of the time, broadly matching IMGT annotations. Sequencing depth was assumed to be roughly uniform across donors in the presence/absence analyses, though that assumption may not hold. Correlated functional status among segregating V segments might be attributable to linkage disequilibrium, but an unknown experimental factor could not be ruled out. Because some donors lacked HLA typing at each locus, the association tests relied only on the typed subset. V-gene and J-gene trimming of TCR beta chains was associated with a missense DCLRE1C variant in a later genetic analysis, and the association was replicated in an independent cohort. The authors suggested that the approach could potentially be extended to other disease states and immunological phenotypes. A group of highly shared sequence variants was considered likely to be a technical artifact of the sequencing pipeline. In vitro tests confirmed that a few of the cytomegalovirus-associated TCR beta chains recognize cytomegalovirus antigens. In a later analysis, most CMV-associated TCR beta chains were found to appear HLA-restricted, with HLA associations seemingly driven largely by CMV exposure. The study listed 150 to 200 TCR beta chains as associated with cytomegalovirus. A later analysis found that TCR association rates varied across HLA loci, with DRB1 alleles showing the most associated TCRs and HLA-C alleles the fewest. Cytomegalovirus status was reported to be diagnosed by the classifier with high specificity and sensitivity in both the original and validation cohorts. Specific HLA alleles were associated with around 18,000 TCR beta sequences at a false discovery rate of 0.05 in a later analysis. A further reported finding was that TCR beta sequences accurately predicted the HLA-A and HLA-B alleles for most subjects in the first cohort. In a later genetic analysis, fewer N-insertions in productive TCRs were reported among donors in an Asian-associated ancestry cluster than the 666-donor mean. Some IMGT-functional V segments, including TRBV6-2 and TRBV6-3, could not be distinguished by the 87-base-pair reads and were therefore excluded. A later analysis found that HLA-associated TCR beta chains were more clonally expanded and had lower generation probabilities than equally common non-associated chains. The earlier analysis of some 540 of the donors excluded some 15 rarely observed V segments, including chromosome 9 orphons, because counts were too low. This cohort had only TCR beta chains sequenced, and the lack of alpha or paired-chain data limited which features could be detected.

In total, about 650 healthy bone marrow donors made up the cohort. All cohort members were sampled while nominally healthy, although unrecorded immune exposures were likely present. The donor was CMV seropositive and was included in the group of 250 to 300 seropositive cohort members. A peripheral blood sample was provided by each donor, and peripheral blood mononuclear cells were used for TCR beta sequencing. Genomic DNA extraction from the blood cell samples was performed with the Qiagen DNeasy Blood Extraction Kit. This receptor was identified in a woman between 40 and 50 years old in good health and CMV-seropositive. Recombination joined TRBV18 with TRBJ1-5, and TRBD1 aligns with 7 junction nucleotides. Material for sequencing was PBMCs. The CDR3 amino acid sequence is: CASSRGTVENQPQHF. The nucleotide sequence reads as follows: TGTGCCAGCTCCCGTGGGACAGTAGAGAATCAGCCCCAGCATTTT.